This TCR beta chain was sequenced during a study of response to subunit inactivated influenza vaccine. The CDR3 is 16 amino acids. Germline lookup yields CDR1 DFQATT and CDR2 SNEGSKA (reference sequence). V was pared by 0 bases and J by 5 bases, with 17 bases between. This clonotype came up many times. No antigen is known for it. A single record per CDR3 protein comes from TCRdb applying MiXCR to the RT-PCR reads. The sample consists of about 780,000 distinct CDR3 sequences, less than 20% of them appearing once. Study-level points and caveats: Authors suggested seasonal influenza vaccinations each recruit few new T cells.

Sequencing was performed on PBMCs from blood, taken 5 days after vaccination. The chain couples TRBV20-1 to TRBJ2-1, with D perhaps matching TRBD2 (5 bases). The clonotype was recovered from a man aged 50 to 60 who received an inactivated influenza vaccine. CDR3 sequence (DNA): TGCAGTGCTAGAGATGGAGGTAGCCCAAAGGACAATGAGCAGTTCTTC. It specifies CSARDGGSPKDNEQFF.